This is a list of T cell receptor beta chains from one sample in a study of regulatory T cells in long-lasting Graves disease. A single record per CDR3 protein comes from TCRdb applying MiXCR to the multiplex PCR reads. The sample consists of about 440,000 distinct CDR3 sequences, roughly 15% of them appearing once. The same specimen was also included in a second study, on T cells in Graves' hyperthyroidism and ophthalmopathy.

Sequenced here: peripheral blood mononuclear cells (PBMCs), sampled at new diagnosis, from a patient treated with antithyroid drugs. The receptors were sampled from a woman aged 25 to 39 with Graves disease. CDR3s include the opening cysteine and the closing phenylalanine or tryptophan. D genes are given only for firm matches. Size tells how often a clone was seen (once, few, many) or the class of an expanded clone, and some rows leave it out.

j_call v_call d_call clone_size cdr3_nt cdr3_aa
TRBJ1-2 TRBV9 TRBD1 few TGTGCCAGCAGCGTAACCGGGACAGGCGGCTACACCTTC CASSVTGTGGYTF
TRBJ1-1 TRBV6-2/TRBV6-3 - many TGTGCCAGCACCAGGACACCAGGCTACACTGAAGCTTTCTTT CASTRTPGYTEAFF
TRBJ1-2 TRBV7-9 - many TGTGCCAGCAGGCGGGACACCTTCTATGGCTACACCTTC CASRRDTFYGYTF
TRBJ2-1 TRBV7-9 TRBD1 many TGTGCCAGCAGCCATCGACAGGGGGCGGATGAGCAGTTCTTC CASSHRQGADEQFF
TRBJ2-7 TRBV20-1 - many TGCAGTGCAAGGGGGGACTCCTACGAGCAGTACTTC CSARGDSYEQYF
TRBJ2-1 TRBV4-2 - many TGTGCCAGCAGCCAGAGCGCAGGGGCCCAAAGCCTCAATGAGCAGTTCTTC CASSQSAGAQSLNEQFF
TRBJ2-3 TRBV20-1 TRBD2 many TGCAGTGCTAGAGATTACCGGGAGGGAGGTACGCAGTATTTT CSARDYREGGTQYF
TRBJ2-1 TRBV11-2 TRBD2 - TGTGCCAGCAGCTCAGGGACTAGCGGACTTAATGAGCAGTTCTTC CASSSGTSGLNEQFF
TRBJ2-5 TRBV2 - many TGTGCCAGCAGTGATGGGAGACAAGAGACCCAGTACTTC CASSDGRQETQYF
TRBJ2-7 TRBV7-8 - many TGTGCCAGCAGCTTAGGAGGGGTCGTAATGCCCTACGAGCAGTACTTC CASSLGGVVMPYEQYF
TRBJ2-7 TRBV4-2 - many TGTGCCAGCAGCCAAGTCTGGGGTGAGCAGTACTTC CASSQVWGEQYF
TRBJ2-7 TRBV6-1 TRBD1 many TGTGCCAGCAACCCCGGGACAGGGAAATCCTACGAGCAGTACTTC CASNPGTGKSYEQYF
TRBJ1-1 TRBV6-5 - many TGTGCCAGCAGTTACGCCCAGGGGATTCGGGCTTTCTTT CASSYAQGIRAFF
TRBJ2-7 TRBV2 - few TGTGCCAGCATTCAGGACTATACGTACGAGCAGTACTTC CASIQDYTYEQYF
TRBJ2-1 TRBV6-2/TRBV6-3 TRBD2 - TGTGCCAGCAGCGACTCGGGACTAGCGGGATTAGAGCAGTTCTTC CASSDSGLAGLEQFF
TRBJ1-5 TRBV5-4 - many TGTGCCAGCAGCTTGGGATCCGGGCTTGATCAGCCCCAGCATTTT CASSLGSGLDQPQHF
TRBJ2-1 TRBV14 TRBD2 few TGTGCCAGCAGCCAATTTCGAGGACTAGCGGGAGGGCAGAGCTCCTACAATGAGCAGTTCTTC CASSQFRGLAGGQSSYNEQFF
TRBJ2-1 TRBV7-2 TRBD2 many TGTGCCAGCAGCCCTCGGACTAGTGTTGACAATGAGCAGTTCTTC CASSPRTSVDNEQFF
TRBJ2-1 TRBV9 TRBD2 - TGTGCCAGCAGCCCCAGCGGCGGGAGGGCCCATAATGAGCAGTTCTTC CASSPSGGRAHNEQFF
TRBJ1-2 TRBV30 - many TGTGCCTGTTATAGAGCCCCGGGAGGGAACTATGGCTACACCTTC CACYRAPGGNYGYTF
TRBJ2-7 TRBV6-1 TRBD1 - TGTGCCAGCAGATCCGGGGACAGCTACGAGCAGTACTTC CASRSGDSYEQYF
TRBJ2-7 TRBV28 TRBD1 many TGTGCCACGGACAGGGGGACCTACGAGCAGTACTTC CATDRGTYEQYF
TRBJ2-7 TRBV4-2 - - TGTGCCAGCAGCCAAGATCTCCGGGACGCAGAGCGATGGGAGCAGTACTTC CASSQDLRDAERWEQYF
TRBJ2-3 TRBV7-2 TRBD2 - TGTGCCAGCAGCCCGGGGGGGTGGGCAGTTCCTAGCACAGATACGCAGTATTTT CASSPGGWAVPSTDTQYF
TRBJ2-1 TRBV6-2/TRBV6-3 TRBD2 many TGTGCCAGCAGTGGGGCCGGGACTAGCGGGAGCTATGAGCAGTTCTTC CASSGAGTSGSYEQFF
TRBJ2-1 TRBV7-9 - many TGTGCCAGCAGCTTAGGTGGACTCAACAATGAGCAGTTCTTC CASSLGGLNNEQFF
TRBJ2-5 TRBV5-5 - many TGTGCCAGCAGCTTGGCCAGGGGGGCGGAACAAGAGACCCAGTACTTC CASSLARGAEQETQYF
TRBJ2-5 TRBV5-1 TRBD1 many TGCGCCAGCAGCGCCGGACAGGCCCACTCCGGGGAGACCCAGTACTTC CASSAGQAHSGETQYF
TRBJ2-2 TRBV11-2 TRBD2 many TGTGCCAGCAGCCCCCGACTAGCGGGAGGGGGTCGGGGCACCGGGGAGCTGTTTTTT CASSPRLAGGGRGTGELFF
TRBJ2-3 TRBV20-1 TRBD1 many TGCAGTGCTCCCGGGACAGGGAAGGCAGATACGCAGTATTTT CSAPGTGKADTQYF
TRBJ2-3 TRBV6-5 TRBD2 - TGTGCCAGCAGTTACTCGACGGTAGCTAGCGGGAGGGCCTCTATAGATGCGCAGTATTTT CASSYSTVASGRASIDAQYF
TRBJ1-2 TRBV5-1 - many TGCGCCAGCAGCGATACGGTTGGGAACTATGGCTACACCTTC CASSDTVGNYGYTF
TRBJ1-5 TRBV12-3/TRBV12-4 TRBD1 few TGTGCCAGCAGATGGGACAGCTATAGCAATCAGCCCCAGCATTTT CASRWDSYSNQPQHF
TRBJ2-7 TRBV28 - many TGTGCCAGCAGTCGGGACTTTGGCTCCTACGAGCAGTACTTC CASSRDFGSYEQYF
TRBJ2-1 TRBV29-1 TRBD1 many TGCAGCGTGGGGGACAGGACGGGTGAGCAGTTCTTC CSVGDRTGEQFF
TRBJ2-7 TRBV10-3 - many TGTGCCATCAGTGAGTCAGGGGAGTGGGGGGCCCGTACCTACGAGCAGTACTTC CAISESGEWGARTYEQYF
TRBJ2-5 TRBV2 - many TGTGCCAGCCGACCTCCCCTCTATACCAACCAAGAGACCCAGTACTTC CASRPPLYTNQETQYF
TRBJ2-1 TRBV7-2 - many TGTGCCAGCAGCCTAAGGACCGTCAGCTCCTACAATGAGCAGTTCTTC CASSLRTVSSYNEQFF
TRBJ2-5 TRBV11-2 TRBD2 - TGTGCCAGCAGCTCGACTAGCGGGAGTGGGAGGGAGACCCAGTACTTC CASSSTSGSGRETQYF
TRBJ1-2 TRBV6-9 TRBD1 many TGTGCCAGCAGTTACTCAGGGGGTGATGGCTACACCTTC CASSYSGGDGYTF
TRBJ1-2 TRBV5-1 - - TGCGCCAGCAGCTTGGTCGCGGGACTCCTATATGGCTACACCTTC CASSLVAGLLYGYTF
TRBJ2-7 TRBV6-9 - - TGTGCCAGCAGTTACTCCAGGCCAGGCACCTACGAGCAGTACTTC CASSYSRPGTYEQYF
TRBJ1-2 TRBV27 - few TGTGCCAGCAGTTTAAATAGGGGCCATGGCTACACCTTC CASSLNRGHGYTF
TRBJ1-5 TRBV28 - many TGTGCCAGCAGCCCTCCAGGAGTAAGCAATCAGCCCCAGCATTTT CASSPPGVSNQPQHF
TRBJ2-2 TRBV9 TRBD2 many TGTGCCAGCAGCGTTAGACTAGCGGGACCCAACACCGGGGAGCTGTTTTTT CASSVRLAGPNTGELFF